These T cell receptor beta chains were read from a single sample in a study of blood T cell repertoires in COVID-19. Measured with immunoSEQ multiplex PCR; TCRdb has only the in-frame clones, and not every one. The sample shows 50,000 to 75,000 clones, roughly nine tenths of them seen only once. Sequenced sample: peripheral blood. The receptors shown here come from a human donor in a cohort sampled during active COVID-19. The CDR3 runs from the conserved cysteine through the conserved F or W. The D gene is left open where the match is weak. Clone size is not always given. Where it is, it says once, few, many or a class for expanded clones.

J gene: TRBJ1-5
V gene: TRBV6-5
D gene: NA
clone size: NA
CDR3 protein: CASDLTTYSNQPQHF
CDR3 DNA: TGTGCCAGCGACCTGACAACATATAGCAATCAGCCCCAGCATTTT

J gene: TRBJ2-2
V gene: TRBV6-2/TRBV6-3
D gene: NA
clone size: NA
CDR3 protein: CASSYISVTGELFF
CDR3 DNA: TGTGCCAGCAGTTACATCTCGGTCACCGGGGAGCTGTTTTTT

J gene: TRBJ1-6
V gene: TRBV27
D gene: TRBD1
clone size: NA
CDR3 protein: CASPLGGQGRGGNSPLHF
CDR3 DNA: TGTGCCAGCCCCCTAGGGGGACAGGGGAGAGGAGGAAATTCACCCCTCCACTTT

J gene: TRBJ2-3
V gene: TRBV9
D gene: NA
clone size: NA
CDR3 protein: CASSDGDTQYF
CDR3 DNA: TGTGCCAGCAGCGACGGAGATACGCAGTATTTT

J gene: TRBJ2-5
V gene: TRBV15
D gene: TRBD2
clone size: NA
CDR3 protein: CATSRDSGGAKTQYF
CDR3 DNA: TGTGCCACCAGCAGAGACAGCGGGGGGGCAAAGACCCAGTACTTC

J gene: TRBJ2-7
V gene: TRBV15
D gene: NA
clone size: NA
CDR3 protein: CATSSFYEQYF
CDR3 DNA: TGTGCCACCAGCTCATTCTACGAGCAGTACTTC

J gene: TRBJ1-5
V gene: TRBV19
D gene: NA
clone size: once
CDR3 protein: CASSIGPGNSNQPQHF
CDR3 DNA: TGTGCCAGTAGTATAGGGCCAGGGAATAGCAATCAGCCCCAGCATTTT

J gene: TRBJ2-7
V gene: TRBV11-2
D gene: NA
clone size: NA
CDR3 protein: CASSPLTQSEQYF
CDR3 DNA: TGTGCCAGCAGCCCCCTGACACAAAGCGAGCAGTACTTC

J gene: TRBJ1-4
V gene: TRBV18
D gene: NA
clone size: NA
CDR3 protein: CASSPPGLGNEKLFF
CDR3 DNA: TGTGCCAGCTCACCACCAGGACTTGGGAATGAAAAACTGTTTTTT

J gene: TRBJ2-2
V gene: TRBV6-1
D gene: NA
clone size: few
CDR3 protein: CASSEAGGMIGELFF
CDR3 DNA: TGTGCCAGCAGTGAAGCGGGGGGTATGATAGGGGAGCTGTTTTTT

J gene: TRBJ1-4
V gene: TRBV5-4
D gene: NA
clone size: NA
CDR3 protein: CASSLTPGAQGEKLFF
CDR3 DNA: TGTGCCAGCAGCTTGACCCCAGGGGCCCAGGGGGAAAAACTGTTTTTT

J gene: TRBJ2-2
V gene: TRBV19
D gene: TRBD1
clone size: NA
CDR3 protein: CASSKTGGIGELFF
CDR3 DNA: TGTGCCAGTAGCAAGACAGGGGGGATCGGGGAGCTGTTTTTT

J gene: TRBJ1-1
V gene: TRBV19
D gene: NA
clone size: few
CDR3 protein: CASSNGPGQREAFF
CDR3 DNA: TGTGCCAGTAGTAACGGACCCGGGCAGCGGGAAGCTTTCTTT

J gene: TRBJ2-3
V gene: TRBV9
D gene: TRBD1
clone size: NA
CDR3 protein: CASSSAGGSFTDTQYF
CDR3 DNA: TGTGCCAGCAGCTCCGCAGGGGGATCGTTCACAGATACGCAGTATTTT

J gene: TRBJ1-2
V gene: TRBV7-2
D gene: TRBD1
clone size: NA
CDR3 protein: CASSLSTGSGYTF
CDR3 DNA: TGTGCCAGCAGCTTGTCGACAGGGAGTGGCTACACCTTC

J gene: TRBJ1-5
V gene: TRBV12-3/TRBV12-4
D gene: NA
clone size: NA
CDR3 protein: CASSYGGVGPQHF
CDR3 DNA: TGTGCCAGCAGCTACGGGGGGGTTGGGCCCCAGCATTTT

J gene: TRBJ2-7
V gene: TRBV27
D gene: NA
clone size: NA
CDR3 protein: CASSLGGAPGTEQYF
CDR3 DNA: TGTGCCAGCAGTTTAGGGGGGGCCCCGGGTACCGAGCAGTACTTC

J gene: TRBJ2-3
V gene: TRBV11-1
D gene: TRBD1
clone size: NA
CDR3 protein: CASSPRDRATDTQYF
CDR3 DNA: TGTGCCAGCAGCCCCCGGGACAGGGCTACAGATACGCAGTATTTT

J gene: TRBJ2-6
V gene: TRBV19
D gene: TRBD2
clone size: NA
CDR3 protein: CASSPGGYSGANVLTF
CDR3 DNA: TGTGCCAGTAGCCCCGGGGGGTACTCTGGGGCCAACGTCCTGACTTTC

J gene: TRBJ2-7
V gene: TRBV19
D gene: NA
clone size: once
CDR3 protein: CASGTRGSSYEQYF
CDR3 DNA: TGTGCCAGCGGTACCAGGGGAAGCTCCTACGAGCAGTACTTC

J gene: TRBJ2-7
V gene: TRBV20-1
D gene: NA
clone size: NA
CDR3 protein: CSASVAYEQYF
CDR3 DNA: TGCAGTGCTAGTGTAGCCTACGAGCAGTACTTC

J gene: TRBJ2-1
V gene: TRBV2
D gene: NA
clone size: NA
CDR3 protein: CASSVRGTPRGYNEQFF
CDR3 DNA: TGTGCCAGCAGTGTCCGCGGGACCCCAAGGGGCTACAATGAGCAGTTCTTC

J gene: TRBJ2-5
V gene: TRBV2
D gene: NA
clone size: NA
CDR3 protein: CASSKGGEETQYF
CDR3 DNA: TGTGCCAGCAGTAAAGGGGGAGAAGAGACCCAGTACTTC

J gene: TRBJ2-1
V gene: TRBV11-2
D gene: TRBD2
clone size: NA
CDR3 protein: CASSLVGTSGFYNEQFF
CDR3 DNA: TGTGCCAGCAGCTTAGTAGGGACTAGCGGATTCTACAATGAGCAGTTCTTC

J gene: TRBJ2-7
V gene: TRBV10-3
D gene: NA
clone size: NA
CDR3 protein: CAISGTNYEQYF
CDR3 DNA: TGTGCCATCAGCGGGACAAACTACGAGCAGTACTTC

J gene: TRBJ2-5
V gene: TRBV18
D gene: TRBD2
clone size: NA
CDR3 protein: CASSPPAGTSGIQETQYF
CDR3 DNA: TGTGCCAGCTCACCTCCGGCAGGGACTAGCGGGATCCAAGAGACCCAGTACTTC

J gene: TRBJ2-3
V gene: TRBV3-1/TRBV3-2
D gene: NA
clone size: NA
CDR3 protein: CASSQGIRSTDTQYF
CDR3 DNA: TGTGCCAGCAGCCAAGGAATCAGAAGCACAGATACGCAGTATTTT

J gene: TRBJ1-1
V gene: TRBV19
D gene: NA
clone size: NA
CDR3 protein: CASSITNEAFF
CDR3 DNA: TGTGCCAGTAGTATCACAAATGAAGCTTTCTTT

J gene: TRBJ2-3
V gene: TRBV7-3
D gene: TRBD2
clone size: NA
CDR3 protein: CASSLNPSGTQYF
CDR3 DNA: TGTGCCAGCAGCTTAAACCCTAGCGGTACGCAGTATTTT

J gene: TRBJ2-7
V gene: TRBV11-2
D gene: NA
clone size: NA
CDR3 protein: CASSLRAGLYEQYF
CDR3 DNA: TGTGCCAGCAGCTTACGGGCGGGATTATACGAGCAGTACTTC

J gene: TRBJ2-7
V gene: TRBV27
D gene: TRBD2
clone size: NA
CDR3 protein: CASSLAAGGDFYEQYF
CDR3 DNA: TGTGCCAGCAGTTTAGCCGCGGGAGGGGACTTCTACGAGCAGTACTTC

J gene: TRBJ2-2
V gene: TRBV7-2
D gene: TRBD2
clone size: NA
CDR3 protein: CASSRSGGAGTGELFF
CDR3 DNA: TGTGCCAGCAGCCGGAGCGGGGGGGCAGGCACCGGGGAGCTGTTTTTT

J gene: TRBJ1-5
V gene: TRBV5-6
D gene: NA
clone size: once
CDR3 protein: CASSLTQPRQPQHF
CDR3 DNA: TGTGCCAGCAGCTTGACTCAACCAAGACAGCCCCAGCATTTT

J gene: TRBJ1-5
V gene: TRBV6-2/TRBV6-3
D gene: TRBD1
clone size: NA
CDR3 protein: CASSYGQVSNQPQHF
CDR3 DNA: TGTGCCAGCAGTTACGGACAGGTTAGCAATCAGCCCCAGCATTTT

J gene: TRBJ2-5
V gene: TRBV9
D gene: NA
clone size: NA
CDR3 protein: CASRTGDQETQYF
CDR3 DNA: TGTGCCAGCAGGACGGGGGACCAAGAGACCCAGTACTTC

J gene: TRBJ2-3
V gene: TRBV5-1
D gene: NA
clone size: NA
CDR3 protein: CASTQSSGTDTQYF
CDR3 DNA: TGCGCCAGCACTCAATCTAGCGGCACAGATACGCAGTATTTT

J gene: TRBJ2-3
V gene: TRBV6-1
D gene: TRBD2
clone size: NA
CDR3 protein: CASSEGTSRSTDTQYF
CDR3 DNA: TGTGCCAGCAGTGAAGGGACTAGCCGAAGCACAGATACGCAGTATTTT

J gene: TRBJ1-2
V gene: TRBV21-1
D gene: NA
clone size: NA
CDR3 protein: CASSKGRGRDVEGYTF
CDR3 DNA: TGTGCCAGCAGCAAAGGGCGGGGGAGGGATGTAGAGGGCTACACCTTC

J gene: TRBJ1-2
V gene: TRBV5-1
D gene: NA
clone size: NA
CDR3 protein: CASSLDSYYGYTF
CDR3 DNA: TGCGCCAGCAGCTTGGATTCCTACTATGGCTACACCTTC

J gene: TRBJ2-7
V gene: TRBV9
D gene: NA
clone size: NA
CDR3 protein: CASSPGVYYEQYF
CDR3 DNA: TGTGCCAGCAGCCCCGGGGTTTACTACGAGCAGTACTTC

J gene: TRBJ2-3
V gene: TRBV4-1
D gene: TRBD1
clone size: once
CDR3 protein: CASSQGDRVRADTQYF
CDR3 DNA: TGCGCCAGCAGCCAAGGGGACAGGGTGAGGGCAGATACGCAGTATTTT

J gene: TRBJ2-7
V gene: TRBV7-2
D gene: NA
clone size: NA
CDR3 protein: CASSLRLISGGVSYEQYF
CDR3 DNA: TGTGCCAGCAGCTTGCGACTCATCTCGGGGGGCGTCTCATACGAGCAGTACTTC

J gene: TRBJ2-7
V gene: TRBV9
D gene: TRBD1
clone size: NA
CDR3 protein: CASSVMAGGYEQYF
CDR3 DNA: TGTGCCAGCAGCGTAATGGCAGGGGGATACGAGCAGTACTTC

J gene: TRBJ1-1
V gene: TRBV12-3/TRBV12-4
D gene: TRBD1
clone size: NA
CDR3 protein: CASSREQGIEAFF
CDR3 DNA: TGTGCCAGCAGTAGGGAACAGGGGATTGAAGCTTTCTTT

J gene: TRBJ1-1
V gene: TRBV6-5
D gene: NA
clone size: NA
CDR3 protein: CASSYRRRQVPEAFF
CDR3 DNA: TGTGCCAGCAGTTACCGAAGACGACAGGTCCCTGAAGCTTTCTTT

J gene: TRBJ1-2
V gene: TRBV9
D gene: NA
clone size: NA
CDR3 protein: CASSAHQQGDLYGYTF
CDR3 DNA: TGTGCCAGCAGCGCGCACCAACAGGGAGATTTGTATGGCTACACCTTC

J gene: TRBJ2-3
V gene: TRBV7-3
D gene: TRBD2
clone size: NA
CDR3 protein: CASSLIPFAGGLTDTQYF
CDR3 DNA: TGTGCCAGCAGCTTAATCCCCTTTGCGGGGGGGCTCACAGATACGCAGTATTTT

J gene: TRBJ2-5
V gene: TRBV6-5
D gene: NA
clone size: NA
CDR3 protein: CASSSLGSLTYF
CDR3 DNA: TGTGCCAGCAGTTCTTTGGGCTCCCTCACGTACTTC

J gene: TRBJ2-1
V gene: TRBV13
D gene: NA
clone size: few
CDR3 protein: CASSLGSNEQFF
CDR3 DNA: TGTGCCAGCAGCTTAGGCTCGAATGAGCAGTTCTTC

J gene: TRBJ1-1
V gene: TRBV5-1
D gene: TRBD1
clone size: NA
CDR3 protein: CASSLAAGQEGTEAFF
CDR3 DNA: TGCGCCAGCAGCTTGGCCGCTGGACAGGAGGGGACTGAAGCTTTCTTT

J gene: TRBJ1-5
V gene: TRBV5-6
D gene: NA
clone size: few
CDR3 protein: CASSFGRVGQPQHF
CDR3 DNA: TGTGCCAGCAGCTTCGGCAGGGTAGGTCAGCCCCAGCATTTT

J gene: TRBJ1-3
V gene: TRBV19
D gene: TRBD1
clone size: NA
CDR3 protein: CASRNRDRAGNTIYF
CDR3 DNA: TGTGCCAGTAGAAACCGGGACAGGGCGGGAAACACCATATATTTT

J gene: TRBJ2-4
V gene: TRBV27
D gene: NA
clone size: NA
CDR3 protein: CASSNGQNLAKNIQYF
CDR3 DNA: TGTGCCAGCAGTAACGGACAGAACCTAGCCAAAAACATTCAGTACTTC

J gene: TRBJ2-3
V gene: TRBV4-3
D gene: TRBD2
clone size: NA
CDR3 protein: CASSQRTSGGGQPDTQYF
CDR3 DNA: TGCGCCAGCAGCCAGAGGACTAGCGGGGGTGGGCAGCCAGATACGCAGTATTTT